This T cell receptor (beta chain) came from a study of T-cell memory formation after mild COVID-19 (dated by TCRdb to about 2021). Notes on the research overall: TCR sequence clusters from the two donors were found to be largely donor specific. Longitudinal TCRalpha and TCRbeta repertoire sequencing tracked T-cell clones expanding and contracting after mild COVID-19 in a couple of donors. The cohort was made up of two young adult volunteers, one female and one male, who were previously healthy. Broader findings and caveats from the paper: The second-wave clones that peaked on day 37 were not confirmed to be SARS-CoV-2 specific. Some responding clones were detected in pre-infection memory, which suggested that pre-existing cross-reactive memory T cells had joined the SARS-CoV-2 response. Only two mild cases were covered by the study, and larger cohorts that include severe cases with pre-infection samples were considered necessary. Clones that contracted from day 15 to 85 showed balanced CD4/CD8 phenotypes, whereas a second wave of clones that expanded from day 15 to 37 leaned towards CD4+. Contracting CD4+ clones appeared mostly in the CM and EM memory subsets, whereas CD8+ clones were enriched in EMRA.

TCRdb names Illumina NovaSeq 6000 as the instrument used. TCRalpha and TCRbeta cDNA libraries were built by 5'RACE with constant-segment primers, adding sample barcodes and unique molecular identifiers. RNA was extracted from every sample with Trizol reagent. Amplification of the libraries took two PCR steps, and the second step added a second sample barcode plus Illumina TruSeq adapters. The libraries were sequenced on an Illumina NovaSeq using 2 x 150 bp paired-end reads. Regarding the original processing steps: Reads were demultiplexed and collapsed into UMI-guided consensus sequences with migec v1.2.7. With mixcr v2.1.11, UMI consensuses were aligned to TRA and TRB V and J templates and assembled into clonotypes. Clonotypes were classified as expanded or contracted when called significant by both edgeR and NoisET, with noise models trained on biological replicates. For edgeR calls, a false discovery rate-adjusted p below 0.01 and a log2 fold-change threshold of 1 were applied. PCA with hierarchical clustering of max-normalized trajectories of the 1000 most abundant clonotypes was used as exploratory dynamics analysis. Separately sequenced CD4+ and CD8+ repertoires were used to assign a CD4 or CD8 phenotype to each responding clone. Through fastp at Q25 and MiXCR, TCRdb rebuilt clones from the public reads, retaining in-frame beta chains. Records with the same CDR3 protein are collapsed into one entry carrying the most frequent genes and DNA. For this entry, the V and J calls and clone size follow TCRdb and not the study's own pipeline. A total of 400,000 to 500,000 distinct CDR3 sequences appear in this sample, about 19% of them only once. Roughly 8.4% of the sample belongs to the ten largest clones.

Ficoll-Paque density gradient centrifugation was the method used to isolate PBMCs. The CDR3, cysteine through phenylalanine, is 16 amino acids long. The kept DNA is CDR3 alone, 48 bases in frame from the first base. The V end loses 5 bases and the J end loses 0 bases, and a stretch of 16 bases separates them. This clonotype was observed a few times. Its antigen is still unknown. Base-call qualities are not available, and no considerably larger clone is one nucleotide away. The source of this sequence is an adult woman who had mild COVID-19 (a few samples of this study predate the infection). The sample titles of this study are shuffled in the database, so cell type and time point are left out; the donor was told from shared clones. The sequencing sample was made of PBMCs or a T cell subset sorted from them (not recorded which). Rearrangement joined TRBV12-3 or TRBV12-4 to TRBJ1-1; the D segment could be TRBD1, given 6 matching bases. The CDR3 corresponds to CASSPVMGGMNTEAFF. The sequenced DNA: TGTGCCAGCAGTCCCGTGATGGGGGGCATGAACACTGAAGCTTTCTTT.